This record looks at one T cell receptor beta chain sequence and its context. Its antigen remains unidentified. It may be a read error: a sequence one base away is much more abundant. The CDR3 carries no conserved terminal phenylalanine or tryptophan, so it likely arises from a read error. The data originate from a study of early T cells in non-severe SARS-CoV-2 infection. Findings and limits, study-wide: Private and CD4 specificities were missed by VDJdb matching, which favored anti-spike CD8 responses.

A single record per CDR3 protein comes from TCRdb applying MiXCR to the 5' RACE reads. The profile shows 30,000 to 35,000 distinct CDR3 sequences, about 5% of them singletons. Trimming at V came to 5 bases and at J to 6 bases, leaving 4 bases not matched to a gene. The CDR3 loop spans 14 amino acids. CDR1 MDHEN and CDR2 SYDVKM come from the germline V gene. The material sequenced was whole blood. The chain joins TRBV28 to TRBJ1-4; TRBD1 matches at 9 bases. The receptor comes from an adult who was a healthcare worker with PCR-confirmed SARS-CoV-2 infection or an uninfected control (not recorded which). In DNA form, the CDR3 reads TGTGCCAGCAGTACCCGGACAGGGGATGAAAAACTGTTTTAT. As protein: CASSTRTGDEKLFY.